The clone carrying this TCR beta chain has a handful of counts. Its target is not known. The source of the sample is a study of beta chain features in type 1 diabetes. General study results and limits: Fewer junction insertions and more nucleotide deletions appeared in type 1 diabetes patients.

J gave up 1 base and V 3 bases, and 15 bases lay outside the gene matches. The CDR3 covers 18 residues. CDR1 is SGHRS and CDR2 is YFSETQ in the germline V gene. Sorted cells reached over 95% purity in every population. Of the isolated RNA, all was reverse transcribed, and so the sequenced material was expressed TCRB transcripts. The data were produced by immunoSEQ multiplex PCR, yet TCRdb's version contains in-frame clones alone and is incomplete. Seen here are about 320,000 clones, approximately 14% observed once, and the top ten hold 6.7%. The sequencing input was central memory CD4+ T cells from blood. The clonotype was recovered from a man aged 30 to 39 in good health. J is TRBJ2-5 and V is TRBV5-1; 7 positions match TRBD1. This CDR3 reads CASSSPQRTGALQETQYF. As DNA, the CDR3 is TGCGCCAGCAGCTCCCCCCAGAGAACAGGGGCCCTCCAAGAGACCCAGTACTTC.